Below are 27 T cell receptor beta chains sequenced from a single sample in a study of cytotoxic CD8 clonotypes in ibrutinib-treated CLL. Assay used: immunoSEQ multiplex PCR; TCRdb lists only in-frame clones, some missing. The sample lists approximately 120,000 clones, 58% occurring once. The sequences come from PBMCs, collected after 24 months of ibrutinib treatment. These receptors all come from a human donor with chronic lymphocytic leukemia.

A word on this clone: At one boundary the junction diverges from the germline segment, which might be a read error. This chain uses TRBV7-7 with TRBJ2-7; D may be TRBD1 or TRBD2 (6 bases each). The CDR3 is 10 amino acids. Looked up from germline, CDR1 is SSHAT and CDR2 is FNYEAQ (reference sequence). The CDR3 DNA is TGTGCTAGCACCCCATGGAAGGGGGGCTTC. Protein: CASTPWKGGF.

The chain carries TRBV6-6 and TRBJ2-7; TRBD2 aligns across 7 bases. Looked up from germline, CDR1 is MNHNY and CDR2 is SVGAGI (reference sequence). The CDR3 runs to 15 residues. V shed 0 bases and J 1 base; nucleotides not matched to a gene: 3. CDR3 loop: CASSYSGGTSYEQYF. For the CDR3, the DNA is TGTGCCAGCAGTTACTCCGGGGGGACTTCCTACGAGCAGTACTTC.

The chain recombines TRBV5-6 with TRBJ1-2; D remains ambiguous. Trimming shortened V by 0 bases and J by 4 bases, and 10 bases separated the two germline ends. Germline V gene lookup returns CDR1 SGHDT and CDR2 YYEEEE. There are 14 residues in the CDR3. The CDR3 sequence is CASSLDRGSYGYTF. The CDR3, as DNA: TGTGCCAGCAGCTTGGATCGGGGTAGCTATGGCTACACCTTC.

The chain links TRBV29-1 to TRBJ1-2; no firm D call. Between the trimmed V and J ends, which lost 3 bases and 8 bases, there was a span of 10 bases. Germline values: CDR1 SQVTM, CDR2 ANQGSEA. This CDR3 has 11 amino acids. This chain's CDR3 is CSVEWVGGYTF. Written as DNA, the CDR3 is TGCAGCGTTGAGTGGGTAGGAGGCTACACCTTC.

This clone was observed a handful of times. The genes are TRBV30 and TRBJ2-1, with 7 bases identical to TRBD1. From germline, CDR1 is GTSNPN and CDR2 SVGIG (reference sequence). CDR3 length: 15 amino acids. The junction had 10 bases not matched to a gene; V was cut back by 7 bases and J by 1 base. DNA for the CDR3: TGTGCCTTAAAGGACAGGTTTTCGTCCTACAATGAGCAGTTCTTC. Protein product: CALKDRFSSYNEQFF.

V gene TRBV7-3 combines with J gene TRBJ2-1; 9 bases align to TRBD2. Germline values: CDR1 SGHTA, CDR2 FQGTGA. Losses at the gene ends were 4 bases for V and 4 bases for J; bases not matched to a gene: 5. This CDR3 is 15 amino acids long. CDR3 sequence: CASSSLAGHYNEQFF. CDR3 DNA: TGTGCCAGCAGCTCTCTAGCGGGGCATTACAATGAGCAGTTCTTC.

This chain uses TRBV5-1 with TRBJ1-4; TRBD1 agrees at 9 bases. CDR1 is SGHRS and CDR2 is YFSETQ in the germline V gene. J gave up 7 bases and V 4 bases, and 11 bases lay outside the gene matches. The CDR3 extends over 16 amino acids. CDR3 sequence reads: CASSAGTGWEGEKLFF. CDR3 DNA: TGCGCCAGCAGCGCCGGGACAGGGTGGGAAGGTGAAAAACTGTTTTTT. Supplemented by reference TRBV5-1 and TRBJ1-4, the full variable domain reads KAGVTQTPRYLIKTRGQQVTLSCSPISGHRSVSWYQQTPGQGLQFLFEYFSETQRNKGNFPGRFSGRQFSNSRSEMNVSTLELGDSALYLCASSAGTGWEGEKLFFGSGTQLSVL.

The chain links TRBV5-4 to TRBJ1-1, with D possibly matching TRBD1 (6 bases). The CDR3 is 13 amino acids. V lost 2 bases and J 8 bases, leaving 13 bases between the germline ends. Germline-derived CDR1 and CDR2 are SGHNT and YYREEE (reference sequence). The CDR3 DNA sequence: TGTGCCAGCAGCTTAGAAGGGGGAGCCGAAGCTTTCTTT. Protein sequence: CASSLEGGAEAFF.

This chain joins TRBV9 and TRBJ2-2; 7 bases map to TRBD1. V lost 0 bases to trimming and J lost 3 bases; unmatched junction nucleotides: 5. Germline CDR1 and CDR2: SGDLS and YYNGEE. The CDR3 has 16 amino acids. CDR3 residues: CASSVGRGGDTGELFF. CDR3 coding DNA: TGTGCCAGCAGCGTAGGAAGAGGGGGCGACACCGGGGAGCTGTTTTTT.

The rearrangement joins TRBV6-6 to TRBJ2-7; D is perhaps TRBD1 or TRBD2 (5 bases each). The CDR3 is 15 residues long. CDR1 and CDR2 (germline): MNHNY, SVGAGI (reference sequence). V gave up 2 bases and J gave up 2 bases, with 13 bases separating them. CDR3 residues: CASSYTGTGTYEQYF. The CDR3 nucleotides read TGTGCCAGCAGTTACACCGGGACGGGAACCTACGAGCAGTACTTC.

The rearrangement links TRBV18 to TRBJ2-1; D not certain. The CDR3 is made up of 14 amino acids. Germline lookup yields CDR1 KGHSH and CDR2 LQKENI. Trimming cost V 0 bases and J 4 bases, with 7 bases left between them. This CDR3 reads CASSPPQTYNEQFF. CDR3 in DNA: TGTGCCAGCTCACCACCCCAGACTTACAATGAGCAGTTCTTC.

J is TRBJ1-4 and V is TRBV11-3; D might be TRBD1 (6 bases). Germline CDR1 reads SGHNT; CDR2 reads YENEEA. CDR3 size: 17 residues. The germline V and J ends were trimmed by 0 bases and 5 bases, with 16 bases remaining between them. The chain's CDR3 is CASSLDLTGHRNEKLFF. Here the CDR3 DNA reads TGTGCCAGCAGCTTAGATCTTACGGGACACAGAAATGAAAAACTGTTTTTT.

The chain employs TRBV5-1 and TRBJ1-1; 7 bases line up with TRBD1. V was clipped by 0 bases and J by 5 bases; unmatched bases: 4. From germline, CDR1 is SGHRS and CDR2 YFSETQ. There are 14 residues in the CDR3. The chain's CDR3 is CASSLVAGGTEAFF. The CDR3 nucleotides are TGCGCCAGCAGCTTGGTTGCAGGGGGGACTGAAGCTTTCTTT.

The CDR3 sequence is CASSSLGRGGTDTQYF. The CDR3 DNA reads as TGCGCCAGCAGCTCCTTAGGGCGGGGGGGTACAGATACGCAGTATTTT. This chain connects TRBV5-1 to TRBJ2-3; 9 nucleotides line up with TRBD2. Germline loops: CDR1 SGHRS, CDR2 YFSETQ. This CDR3 region has 16 residues. The V and J ends lost 3 bases and 3 bases, in that order; junction bases with no gene match: 8. Together with reference TRBV5-1 and TRBJ2-3, the CDR3 gives the full variable domain: KAGVTQTPRYLIKTRGQQVTLSCSPISGHRSVSWYQQTPGQGLQFLFEYFSETQRNKGNFPGRFSGRQFSNSRSEMNVSTLELGDSALYLCASSSLGRGGTDTQYFGPGTRLTVL.

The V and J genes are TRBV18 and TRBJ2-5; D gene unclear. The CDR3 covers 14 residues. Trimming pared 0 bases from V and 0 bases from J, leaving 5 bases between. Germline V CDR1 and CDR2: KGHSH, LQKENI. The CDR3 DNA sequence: TGTGCCAGCTCACCACCCCTGAACCAAGAGACCCAGTACTTC. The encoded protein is CASSPPLNQETQYF.

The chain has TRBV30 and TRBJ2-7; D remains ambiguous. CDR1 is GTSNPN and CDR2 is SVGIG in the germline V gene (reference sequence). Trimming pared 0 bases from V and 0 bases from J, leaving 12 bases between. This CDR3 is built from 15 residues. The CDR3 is CAWSVVPMSSYEQYF. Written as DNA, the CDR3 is TGTGCCTGGAGTGTAGTCCCAATGAGCTCCTACGAGCAGTACTTC. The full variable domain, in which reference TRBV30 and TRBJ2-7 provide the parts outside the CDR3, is SQTIHQWPATLVQPVGSPLSLECTVEGTSNPNLYWYRQAAGRGLQLLFYSVGIGQISSEVPQNLSASRPQDRQFILSSKKLLLSDSGFYLCAWSVVPMSSYEQYFGPGTRLTVT.

Written as DNA, the CDR3 is TGTGCCAGCAGTGAGGATCCTAGCGGGGGCTACAATGAGCAGTTCTTC. Amino acid sequence: CASSEDPSGGYNEQFF. The V call is TRBV6-1, the J call TRBJ2-1; 10 bases fit TRBD2. Germline-derived CDR1 and CDR2 are MNHNS and SASEGT. This CDR3 contains 16 residues. Trimming took 3 bases from V and 3 from J; bases not matched to a gene: 5.

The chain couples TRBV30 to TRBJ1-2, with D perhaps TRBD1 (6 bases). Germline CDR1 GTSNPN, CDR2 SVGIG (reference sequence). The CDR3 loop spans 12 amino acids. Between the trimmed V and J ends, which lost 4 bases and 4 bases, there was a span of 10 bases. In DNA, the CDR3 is TGTGCCTGGAAGGACAGCGCCTATGGCTACACCTTC. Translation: CAWKDSAYGYTF.

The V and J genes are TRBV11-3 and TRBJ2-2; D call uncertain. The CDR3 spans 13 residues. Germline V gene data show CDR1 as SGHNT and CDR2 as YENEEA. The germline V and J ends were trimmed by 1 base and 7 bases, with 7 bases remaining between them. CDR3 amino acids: CASSLAARGELFF. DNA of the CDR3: TGTGCCAGCAGCTTAGCTGCCCGCGGGGAGCTGTTTTTT.

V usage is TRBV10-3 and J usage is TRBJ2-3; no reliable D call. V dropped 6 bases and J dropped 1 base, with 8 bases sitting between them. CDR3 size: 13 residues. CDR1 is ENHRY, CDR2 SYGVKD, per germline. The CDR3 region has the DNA TGTGCCATCAGCTCAGACGGCACAGATACGCAGTATTTT. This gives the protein CAISSDGTDTQYF.

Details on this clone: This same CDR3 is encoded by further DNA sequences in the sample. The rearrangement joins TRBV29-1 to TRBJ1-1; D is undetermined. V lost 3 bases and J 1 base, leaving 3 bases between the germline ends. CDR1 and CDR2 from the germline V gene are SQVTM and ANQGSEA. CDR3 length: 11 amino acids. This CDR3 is CSVEENTEAFF. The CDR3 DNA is TGCAGCGTTGAGGAGAACACTGAAGCTTTCTTT.

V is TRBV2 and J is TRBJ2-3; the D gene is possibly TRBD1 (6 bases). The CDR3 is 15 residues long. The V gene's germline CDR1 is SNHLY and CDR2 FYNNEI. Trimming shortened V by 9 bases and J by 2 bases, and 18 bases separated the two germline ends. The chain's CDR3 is CARTKQGPNTDTQYF. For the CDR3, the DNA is TGTGCCAGAACTAAACAGGGTCCCAACACAGATACGCAGTATTTT.

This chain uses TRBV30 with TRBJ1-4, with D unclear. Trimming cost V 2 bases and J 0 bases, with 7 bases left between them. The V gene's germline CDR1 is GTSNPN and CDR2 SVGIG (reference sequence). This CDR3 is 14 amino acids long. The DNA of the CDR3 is TGTGCCTGGAGTCCGACACCAACTAATGAAAAACTGTTTTTT. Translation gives CAWSPTPTNEKLFF.

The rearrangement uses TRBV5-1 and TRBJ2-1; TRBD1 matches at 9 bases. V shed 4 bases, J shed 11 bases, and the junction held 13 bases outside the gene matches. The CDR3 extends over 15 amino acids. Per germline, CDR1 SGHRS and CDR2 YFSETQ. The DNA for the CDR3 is TGCGCCAGCAGCGATGGTACAGGGGGCCGGGCTCAGCAGTTCTTC. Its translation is CASSDGTGGRAQQFF.

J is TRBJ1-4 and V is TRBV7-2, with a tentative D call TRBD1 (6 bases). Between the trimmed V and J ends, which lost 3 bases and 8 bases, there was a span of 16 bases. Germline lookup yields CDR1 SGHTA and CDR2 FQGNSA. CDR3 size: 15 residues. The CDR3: CASSFGGLSGEKLFF. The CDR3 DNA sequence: TGTGCCAGCAGCTTCGGGGGCCTCAGTGGGGAAAAACTGTTTTTT.

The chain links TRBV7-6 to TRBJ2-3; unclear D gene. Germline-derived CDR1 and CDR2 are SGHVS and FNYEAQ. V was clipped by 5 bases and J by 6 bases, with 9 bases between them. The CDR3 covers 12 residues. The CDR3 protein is CASSPLEDTQYF. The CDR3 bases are TGTGCCAGCAGCCCGTTGGAGGATACGCAGTATTTT.

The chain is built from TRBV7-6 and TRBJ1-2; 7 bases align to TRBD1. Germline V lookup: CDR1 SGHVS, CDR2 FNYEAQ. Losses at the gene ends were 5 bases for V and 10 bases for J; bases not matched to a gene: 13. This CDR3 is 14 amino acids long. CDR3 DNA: TGTGCCAGCAGCCCCCAGCAGGGGGGGTTAGACTACACCTTC. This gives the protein CASSPQQGGLDYTF.